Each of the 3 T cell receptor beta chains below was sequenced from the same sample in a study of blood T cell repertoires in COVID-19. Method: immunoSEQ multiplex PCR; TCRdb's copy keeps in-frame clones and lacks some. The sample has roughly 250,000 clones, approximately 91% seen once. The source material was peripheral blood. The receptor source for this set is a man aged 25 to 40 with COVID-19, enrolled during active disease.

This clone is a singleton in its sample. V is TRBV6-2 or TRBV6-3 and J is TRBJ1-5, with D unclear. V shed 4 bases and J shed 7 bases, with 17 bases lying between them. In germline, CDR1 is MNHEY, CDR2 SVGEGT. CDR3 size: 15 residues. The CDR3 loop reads CASSSRPGSMQPQHF. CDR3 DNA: TGTGCCAGCAGTTCTCGGCCTGGGAGTATGCAGCCCCAGCATTTT.

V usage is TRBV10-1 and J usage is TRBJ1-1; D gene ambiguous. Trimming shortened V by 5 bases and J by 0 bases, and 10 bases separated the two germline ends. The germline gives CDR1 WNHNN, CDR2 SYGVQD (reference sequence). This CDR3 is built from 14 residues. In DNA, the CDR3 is TGCGCCAGCAGTTCAGGAATCATGAACACTGAAGCTTTCTTT. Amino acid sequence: CASSSGIMNTEAFF.

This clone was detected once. CDR3 sequence reads: CASSALTGRQGYTF. DNA of the CDR3: TGTGCCAGCAGCGCCCTAACAGGGCGGCAGGGCTACACCTTC. The chain has TRBV9 and TRBJ1-2; D may be TRBD1 (6 bases). The CDR3 runs to 14 residues. V lost 3 bases and J lost 8, with 17 bases in between. CDR1 is SGDLS, CDR2 YYNGEE, per germline.